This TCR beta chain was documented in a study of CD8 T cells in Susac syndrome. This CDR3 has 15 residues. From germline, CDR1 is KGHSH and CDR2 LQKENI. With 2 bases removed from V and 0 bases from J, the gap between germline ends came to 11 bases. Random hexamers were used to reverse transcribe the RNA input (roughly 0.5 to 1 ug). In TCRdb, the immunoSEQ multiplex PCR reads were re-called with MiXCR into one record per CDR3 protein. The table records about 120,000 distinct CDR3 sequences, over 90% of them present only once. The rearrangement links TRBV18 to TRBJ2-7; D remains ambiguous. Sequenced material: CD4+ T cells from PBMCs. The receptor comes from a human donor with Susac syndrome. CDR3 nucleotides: TGTGCCAGCTCACCAACGGCACTAAGCTCCTACGAGCAGTACTTC. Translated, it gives CASSPTALSSYEQYF.